This TCR beta chain was recorded in a study of blood T cell repertoires in COVID-19. Study-wide background: Collection of acute and convalescent COVID-19 samples took place in the United States, Italy and Spain.

Clones were sequenced by immunoSEQ multiplex PCR, and TCRdb holds only the in-frame ones, with some missing. The sample includes about 160,000 clones, over 80% seen only once; the top ten take under 5%. Germline CDR1 and CDR2: MNHEY and SMNVEV (reference sequence). The trim removed 5 bases at V and 4 bases at J, leaving 13 bases unmatched. CDR3 length: 16 amino acids. The sample consisted of peripheral blood. The clonotype comes from a woman aged 60 to 75 who had recovered from COVID-19. The chain has TRBV27 and TRBJ2-5, with 7 positions matching TRBD2. CDR3 sequence: CASSRGVRSFGETQYF. The CDR3 coding sequence is TGTGCCAGCAGTCGGGGGGTAAGGTCATTTGGAGAGACCCAGTACTTC.